Here is one T cell receptor (beta chain) with its context. A single record per CDR3 protein comes from TCRdb applying MiXCR to the 5' RACE reads. The repertoire holds roughly 300,000 distinct CDR3 sequences, with approximately 14% as singletons. The data are from a study of T-cell memory formation after mild COVID-19. The CDR3 contains 11 residues. Germline values: CDR1 SQVTM, CDR2 ANQGSEA. V was shortened by 0 bases and J by 4 bases, with 4 bases between the two germline ends. The receptor was derived from a man younger than 30 who had mild COVID-19 (a few samples of this study predate the infection). Cell type and time point are not known. Sequencing was carried out using PBMCs or a T cell subset sorted from them (not recorded which). This sequence joins TRBV29-1 and TRBJ2-7; no clear D. CDR3 residues: CSVEDWYEQYF. In nucleotides, the CDR3 is TGCAGCGTTGAAGACTGGTACGAGCAGTACTTC.